This T cell receptor (beta chain) came from a study of T cells in Graves' hyperthyroidism and ophthalmopathy. Fresh peripheral blood, 10 ml, yielded the PBMCs. V dropped 6 bases and J dropped 7; count of bases not matched to a gene: 13. Per germline, CDR1 DFQATT and CDR2 SNEGSKA (reference sequence). The CDR3 is 15 residues long. The source material, RNA transcripts, was used to amplify TCR beta CDR3 regions. HTBI primers were employed in a first-round RT-PCR of the TCR CDR3. MiXCR, run by TCRdb on the multiplex PCR reads, gives a single entry per CDR3 protein. The table lists about 400,000 distinct CDR3 sequences, over 13% of them singletons.

Sequencing used blood. This rearrangement joins TRBV20-1 to TRBJ2-3; TRBD2 matches 10 bases. The sequence derives from a man in his fifties or sixties with Graves' ophthalmopathy. CDR3 loop: CSAPLAGQQGNTQYF. The DNA for the CDR3 is TGCAGTGCCCCACTAGCGGGACAACAGGGAAATACGCAGTATTTT.